Given below is one TCR beta chain in context. Its antigen remains unidentified. The sample comes from a study of CD8+ T cells in alopecia areata. V was cut by 5 bases and J by 4 bases, with 20 bases left in between. Germline V CDR1 and CDR2: ENHRY, SYGVKD. The CDR3 contains 17 residues. The treatment is: oral pan-JAK inhibitor, 5-10 mg twice daily. Alopecia areata patients provided lesional scalp punch biopsies and peripheral blood. Study-wide results and caveats: Scalp and blood samples kept many expanded lesional clones throughout tofacitinib.

The sequencing template was cDNA reverse transcribed from extracted RNA. Produced via immunoSEQ multiplex PCR; TCRdb's table is partial and in-frame only. The sample has around 200,000 clones, about 55% seen once. The chain is built from TRBV10-3 and TRBJ2-2, with D possibly matching TRBD1 (6 bases). Sample: CD8+ T cells sorted from blood, taken at week 24, from a patient treated with tofacitinib. The TCR was taken from a human donor with alopecia areata. CDR3 in amino acids: CAISPVAVQGRTGELFF. CDR3 in DNA: TGTGCCATCAGTCCGGTGGCGGTGCAGGGGCGCACCGGGGAGCTGTTTTTT.